The clone carrying this T cell receptor (beta chain) was counted between two and nine times. Its antigen remains unidentified. This entry comes from a study of identical twins. Study-wide results and limits: Out-of-frame alpha sequences shared by twins showed excess low generation probability.

Template switching (which added a universal primer site) was used, and cDNA carried unique molecular identifiers. TCRdb re-called the 5' RACE reads with MiXCR, one entry per CDR3 protein. The sample shows some 1,600,000 distinct CDR3 sequences, roughly 35% of them seen only once. The CDR3 runs to 12 residues. CDR1 is LGHDT and CDR2 is YNNKEL in the germline V gene (reference sequence). The TCR originated in a newborn girl in good health. Input material: cord blood. The rearrangement uses TRBV3-1 and TRBJ2-7, with D hard to call. Near its end, the DNA agrees better with TRBJ2-5, so the J call may be wrong. In DNA form, the CDR3 reads TGTGCCAGCAGCCAAGTGGGGTGGACCCAGTACTTC. Translating it yields CASSQVGWTQYF.